Included here is one TCR beta chain sequence, with context. Its specificity is not known. The sample belongs to a study of cytomegalovirus exposure and HLA in healthy donors. General observations from the study: Overall, roughly 170 TCR beta chains were annotated as cytomegalovirus-associated.

V gave up 1 base and J gave up 5 bases; unmatched junction bases: 9. Germline CDR1 reads SGHAT; CDR2 reads FQNNGV. This CDR3 is built from 17 residues. 60 Vbeta and 13 Jbeta primers were used in PCR. Some clones are missing from TCRdb's copy, which holds only in-frame ones; the method was immunoSEQ multiplex PCR. The sample shows about 140,000 clones, more than 70% of them seen only once. The chain combines TRBV11-2 with TRBJ2-5, with TRBD2 matching over 11 bases. The sample consisted of PBMCs. The TCR originated in a male donor in good health and CMV-seropositive. CDR3 nucleotide sequence: TGTGCCAGCAGCTTAGGGCTAGCGGGGGGAAGGGGTGAGACCCAGTACTTC. Translating gives CASSLGLAGGRGETQYF.